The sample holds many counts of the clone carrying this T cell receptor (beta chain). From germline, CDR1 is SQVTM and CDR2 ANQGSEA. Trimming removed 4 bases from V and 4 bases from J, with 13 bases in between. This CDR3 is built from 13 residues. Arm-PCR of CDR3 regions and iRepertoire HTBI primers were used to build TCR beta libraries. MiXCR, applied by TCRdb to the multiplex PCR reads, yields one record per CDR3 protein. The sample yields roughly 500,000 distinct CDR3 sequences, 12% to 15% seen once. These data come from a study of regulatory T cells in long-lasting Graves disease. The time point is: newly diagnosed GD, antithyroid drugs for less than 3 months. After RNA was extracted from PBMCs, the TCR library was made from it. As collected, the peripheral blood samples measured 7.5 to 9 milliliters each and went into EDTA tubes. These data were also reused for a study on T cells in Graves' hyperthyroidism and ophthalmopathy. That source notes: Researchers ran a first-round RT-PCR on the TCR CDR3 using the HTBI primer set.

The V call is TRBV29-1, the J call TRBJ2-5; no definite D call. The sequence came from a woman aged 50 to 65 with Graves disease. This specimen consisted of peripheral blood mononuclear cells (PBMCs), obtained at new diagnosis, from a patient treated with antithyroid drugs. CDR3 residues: CSVVAGILETQYF. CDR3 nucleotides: TGCAGCGTTGTTGCTGGGATCCTAGAGACCCAGTACTTC.